A single sample gave rise to the 4 T cell receptor beta chains below, sequenced in a study of CD8+ T cells in alopecia areata. Stated treatment: oral pan-JAK inhibitor, 5-10 mg twice daily. As the sequencing template, cDNA was produced by extracting RNA and reverse transcribing it. Sequencing was performed with immunoSEQ multiplex PCR; in TCRdb, only in-frame clones are kept and a portion is missing. The sample lists hundreds of thousands of clones, roughly three fifths occurring once. Sequencing used CD4+ T cells sorted from blood, obtained at week 44, from a patient treated with tofacitinib. The receptors stem from a human donor with alopecia areata.

This clone was seen many times. The chain couples TRBV9 to TRBJ1-2; D gene unclear. The V end was cut by 0 bases, the J end by 2 bases, with 5 bases between. Germline values: CDR1 SGDLS, CDR2 YYNGEE. The CDR3 extends over 13 amino acids. The chain's CDR3 is CASSVEMNYGYTF. In DNA, the CDR3 is TGTGCCAGCAGCGTAGAGATGAACTATGGCTACACCTTC.

This sequence joins TRBV6-5 and TRBJ1-1, with a tentative D call TRBD1 (5 bases). The V gene's germline CDR1 is MNHEY and CDR2 SVGAGI. Trimming stripped 6 bases from V and 7 bases from J, with 9 bases between. CDR3 size: 11 residues. CDR3 protein: CASRGDGEAFF. In DNA, the CDR3 is TGTGCCAGCAGAGGGGACGGTGAAGCTTTCTTT.

The rearrangement links TRBV6-1 to TRBJ2-5; D gene ambiguous. There are 14 residues in the CDR3. The germline CDR1 and CDR2 sequences are MNHNS and SASEGT. V lost 7 bases and J 0 bases, leaving 12 bases between the germline ends. The CDR3 protein is CASKIHQNQETQYF. CDR3 nucleotides: TGTGCCAGCAAAATCCACCAAAACCAAGAGACCCAGTACTTC.

The CDR3 is CSVEGQGYSNTEAFF. The CDR3 bases are TGCAGCGTTGAAGGACAGGGATATTCGAACACTGAAGCTTTCTTT. The V and J genes are TRBV29-1 and TRBJ1-1, with 7 bases fitting TRBD1. J gave up 1 base and V 1 base, and 6 bases lay outside the gene matches. The CDR3 totals 15 residues. The germline gives CDR1 SQVTM, CDR2 ANQGSEA.